This entry describes one TCR beta chain. The target antigen is unknown. Trimming removed 2 bases from V and 4 bases from J; junction bases left unmatched: 7. The V gene's germline CDR1 is GTSNPN and CDR2 SVGIG (reference sequence). The length of the CDR3 is 15 residues. Method: immunoSEQ multiplex PCR; TCRdb's copy keeps in-frame clones and lacks some. The table has about 35,000 clones, 66% seen once. The source of the sample is a study of monozygotic twins with cystic fibrosis. Overall study context: Three micrograms of fragmented DNA underwent approximately 15 PCR cycles for library preparation. Study-wide points: Co-twins had the most similar V usage for 13 of 16 pairs, J for 8. Monozygotic CF twin pairs shared significantly more nucleotide-identical clonotypes than unrelated CF individuals did.

This chain connects TRBV30 to TRBJ2-3; 9 bases agree with TRBD2. The specimen sequenced was blood. This sequence was found in a girl under 18 with cystic fibrosis. The CDR3 region is CAWSFGGRGADTQYF. For the CDR3, the DNA is TGTGCCTGGAGTTTTGGCGGGAGGGGTGCAGATACGCAGTATTTT.